This T cell receptor beta chain appears in the sequencing data of a study of blood T cell repertoires in COVID-19. The wider study: COVID-19 samples collected from the United States, Italy and Spain covered acute and convalescent phases. The cDNA or gDNA used as material had been derived from T cells, B-cell-depleted T cells, or PBMCs.

Under the authors' procedure: Estimated nucleated cell counts came from reference gene primer amplification. Clones were read by immunoSEQ multiplex PCR, and TCRdb kept only the in-frame ones, dropping some. For V, J and clone size, that table is used; D and trimming come from the DNA. Seen here are about 190,000 clones, almost 80% observed once, and the top ten hold around 24%. V lost 3 bases, J lost 9 bases, and 21 bases lay in between. This CDR3 has 16 amino acids. Germline assignment: CDR1 SEHNR and CDR2 FQNEAQ (reference sequence). The source material was peripheral blood. This clonotype was sampled from a woman between 65 and 79 years old with acute or convalescent COVID-19. V usage is TRBV7-9 and J usage is TRBJ2-4; the D gene is possibly TRBD2 (5 bases). As DNA, the CDR3 is TGTGCCAGCAGCTTCACTTCACTAGTTCTTCCCCCCATTCAGTACTTC. Translating gives CASSFTSLVLPPIQYF.